This T cell receptor beta chain was sequenced during a study of T cells in Graves' hyperthyroidism and ophthalmopathy. Across the whole study: Pretreatment peripheral blood was obtained at initial diagnosis.

This CDR3 has 14 residues. Trimming left V 10 bases short and J 7 bases short, with 20 bases between. Germline CDR1 is MGHRA and CDR2 is YSYEKL. A patient was excluded if there was uncontrolled infection, other autoimmune disease, pregnancy or lactation. Diagnoses used clinical symptoms, serum thyroxine and TRAb, thyroid ultrasound and orbital computed tomography. What was amplified from RNA transcripts were TCR beta CDR3 regions. During a first-round RT-PCR of the TCR CDR3, the HTBI primer set was used. Each CDR3 protein gets one entry after TCRdb re-called the multiplex PCR reads with MiXCR. The sample yields 500,000 or so distinct CDR3 sequences, roughly a sixth seen once.

The chain couples TRBV4-1 to TRBJ1-3; D unresolved. Sequencing used blood. The sequence was obtained from a woman between 18 and 29 years old with Graves' ophthalmopathy. The CDR3 loop is CATLAPIGFNTIYF. CDR3 in DNA: TGCGCCACCCTCGCCCCGATAGGGTTCAACACCATATATTTT.